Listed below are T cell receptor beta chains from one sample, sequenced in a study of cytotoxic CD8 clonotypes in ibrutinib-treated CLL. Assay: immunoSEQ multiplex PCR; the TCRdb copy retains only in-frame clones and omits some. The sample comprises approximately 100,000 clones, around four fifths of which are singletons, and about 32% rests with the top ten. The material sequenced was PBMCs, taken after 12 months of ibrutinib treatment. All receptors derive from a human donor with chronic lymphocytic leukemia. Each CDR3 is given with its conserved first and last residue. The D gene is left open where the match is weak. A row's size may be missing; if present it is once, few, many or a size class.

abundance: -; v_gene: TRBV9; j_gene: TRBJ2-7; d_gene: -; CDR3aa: CASSTSGRLGEQYF; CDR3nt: TGTGCCAGCAGCACCTCCGGCCGGTTAGGGGAGCAGTACTTC
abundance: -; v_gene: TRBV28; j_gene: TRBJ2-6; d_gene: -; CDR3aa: CASSLRGAGANVLTF; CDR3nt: TGTGCCAGCAGTTTACGAGGGGCTGGGGCCAACGTCCTGACTTTC
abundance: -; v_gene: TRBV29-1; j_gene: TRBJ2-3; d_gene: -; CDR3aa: CSVRTDTQYF; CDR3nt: TGCAGCGTGCGGACAGATACGCAGTATTTT
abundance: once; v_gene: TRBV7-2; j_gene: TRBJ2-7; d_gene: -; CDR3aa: CASSLSGVASYEQYF; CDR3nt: TGTGCCAGCAGCTTGTCGGGGGTGGCCTCCTACGAGCAGTACTTC
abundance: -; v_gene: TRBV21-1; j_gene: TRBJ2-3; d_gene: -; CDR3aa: CASSKCPGTLNTQYF; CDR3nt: TGTGCCAGCAGCAAATGCCCCGGGACACTAAATACGCAGTATTTT
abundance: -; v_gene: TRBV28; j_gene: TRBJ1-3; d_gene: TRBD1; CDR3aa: CASSPGQVRSGNTIYF; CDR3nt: TGTGCCAGCAGTCCTGGACAGGTGAGGTCTGGAAACACCATATATTTT
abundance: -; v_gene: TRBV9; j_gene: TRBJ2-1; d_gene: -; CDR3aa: CASSVQGTSYNEQFF; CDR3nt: TGTGCCAGCAGCGTTCAGGGGACGTCCTACAATGAGCAGTTCTTC
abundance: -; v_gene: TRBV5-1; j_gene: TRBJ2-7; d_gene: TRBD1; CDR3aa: CASSPPGQIYEQYF; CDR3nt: TGCGCCAGCAGCCCACCGGGACAGATATACGAGCAGTACTTC
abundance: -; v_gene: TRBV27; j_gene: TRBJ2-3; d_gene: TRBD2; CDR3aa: CASSLSGTSGTQYF; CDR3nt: TGTGCCAGCAGTTTATCCGGGACTAGCGGCACGCAGTATTTT
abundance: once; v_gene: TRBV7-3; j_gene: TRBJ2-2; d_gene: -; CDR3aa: CASSGAGHPGELFF; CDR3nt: TGTGCCAGCAGCGGGGCGGGACATCCCGGGGAGCTGTTTTTT
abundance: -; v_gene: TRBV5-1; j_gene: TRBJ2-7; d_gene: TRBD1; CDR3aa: CASSLVGQGATEQYF; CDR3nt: TGCGCCAGCAGCTTGGTGGGACAGGGGGCGACCGAGCAGTACTTC
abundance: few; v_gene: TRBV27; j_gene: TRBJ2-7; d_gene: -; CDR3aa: CASKRTQGWQQYF; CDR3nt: TGTGCCAGCAAGCGCACACAGGGTTGGCAGCAGTACTTC
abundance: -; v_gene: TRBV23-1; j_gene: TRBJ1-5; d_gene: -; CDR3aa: CDGTSWGRGDQPQHF; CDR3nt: TGCGACGGCACTTCTTGGGGACGAGGTGATCAGCCCCAGCATTTT
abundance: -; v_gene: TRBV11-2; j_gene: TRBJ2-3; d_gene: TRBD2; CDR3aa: CASSFSGGATDTQYF; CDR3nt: TGTGCCAGCAGTTTTTCCGGGGGGGCCACAGATACGCAGTATTTT
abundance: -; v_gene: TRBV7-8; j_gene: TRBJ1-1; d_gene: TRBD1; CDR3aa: CASSLRPVGQGGTEAFF; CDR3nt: TGTGCCAGCAGCTTACGCCCCGTTGGACAGGGTGGGACTGAAGCTTTCTTT
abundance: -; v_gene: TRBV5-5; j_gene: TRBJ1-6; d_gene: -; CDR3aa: CASSLEAIGSPLHF; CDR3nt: TGTGCCAGCAGCTTGGAGGCCATAGGTTCACCCCTCCACTTT
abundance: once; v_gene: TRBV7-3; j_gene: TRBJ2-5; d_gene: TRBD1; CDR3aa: CASSSGQGKEETQYF; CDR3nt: TGTGCCAGCAGCTCGGGACAGGGGAAGGAAGAGACCCAGTACTTC
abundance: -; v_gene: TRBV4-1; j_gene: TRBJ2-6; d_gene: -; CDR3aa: CASSQDPLGGGRASSGANVLTF; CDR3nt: TGCGCCAGCAGCCAAGATCCCCTCGGAGGGGGGAGGGCGAGCTCTGGGGCCAACGTCCTGACTTTC
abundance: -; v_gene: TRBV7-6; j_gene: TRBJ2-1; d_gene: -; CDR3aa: CASSLERSEQFF; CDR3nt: TGTGCCAGCAGCTTAGAAAGATCCGAGCAGTTCTTC
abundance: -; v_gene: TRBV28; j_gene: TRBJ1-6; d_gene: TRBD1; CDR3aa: CASRPGQGRDNSPLHF; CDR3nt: TGTGCCAGCAGACCGGGACAGGGACGGGATAATTCACCCCTCCACTTT
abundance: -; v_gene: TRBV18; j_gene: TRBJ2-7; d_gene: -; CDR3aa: CASSPRDNGAYEQYF; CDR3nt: TGTGCCAGCTCACCGCGGGACAATGGTGCGTACGAGCAGTACTTC
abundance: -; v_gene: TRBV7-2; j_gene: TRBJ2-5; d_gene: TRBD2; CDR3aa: CDIAGGHCIPTRTQYF; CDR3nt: TGTGATATAGCGGGGGGGCACTGTATTCCGACACGGACCCAGTACTTC
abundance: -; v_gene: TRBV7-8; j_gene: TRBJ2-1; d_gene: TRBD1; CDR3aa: CASSPPFGQGVGNEQFF; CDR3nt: TGTGCCAGCAGCCCGCCTTTTGGACAGGGGGTGGGAAATGAGCAGTTCTTC
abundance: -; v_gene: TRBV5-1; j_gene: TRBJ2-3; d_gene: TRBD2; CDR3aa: CASSPIQRGSTDTQYF; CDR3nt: TGCGCCAGCAGCCCCATCCAGCGGGGGAGCACAGATACGCAGTATTTT
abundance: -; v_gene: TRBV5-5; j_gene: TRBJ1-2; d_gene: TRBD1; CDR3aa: CASREVQGEQFF; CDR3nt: TGTGCCAGCAGAGAGGTACAGGGGGAGCAATTCTTC
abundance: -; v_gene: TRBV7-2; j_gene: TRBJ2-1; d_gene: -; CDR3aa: CASSPSGGYNEQFF; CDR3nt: TGTGCCAGCAGCCCCTCAGGAGGGTACAATGAGCAGTTCTTC
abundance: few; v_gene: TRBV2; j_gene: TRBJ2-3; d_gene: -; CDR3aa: CASTLTEYSTDTQYF; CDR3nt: TGTGCCAGCACCTTAACGGAGTATAGCACAGATACGCAGTATTTT
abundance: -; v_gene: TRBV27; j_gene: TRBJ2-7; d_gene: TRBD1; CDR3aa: CASSSPDRAGLYEQYF; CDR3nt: TGTGCCAGCAGTTCTCCGGACAGGGCCGGTCTCTACGAGCAGTACTTC
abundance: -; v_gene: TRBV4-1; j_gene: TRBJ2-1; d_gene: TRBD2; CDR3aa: CASSQDPAGAGYKQFF; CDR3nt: TGCGCCAGCAGCCAAGACCCAGCGGGGGCAGGTTATAAGCAGTTCTTC